The 32 T cell receptor beta chains given below trace back to one sample, sequenced in a study of multiple sclerosis patients with progressive multifocal leukoencephalopathy. Time point indicated: more than ten months of natalizumab therapy. Assay used: immunoSEQ multiplex PCR; TCRdb lists only in-frame clones, some missing. The data hold about 28,000 clones, with roughly 89% observed a single time. Sequencing was performed on PBMCs, taken from a patient treated with natalizumab. The receptors originated from a human donor with multiple sclerosis.

This chain connects TRBV15 to TRBJ1-5, with a weak D call TRBD1 (5 bases). V lost 5 bases, J lost 13 bases, and 15 bases lay in between. This CDR3 comprises 12 residues. Per the germline V gene, CDR1 is LNHNV and CDR2 is YYDKDF (reference sequence). DNA of the CDR3: TGTGCCACCAGCCCGCGTCGGGGACCTCAGCATTTT. As protein: CATSPRRGPQHF.

CDR3 sequence: CASSPDRGRLNSPLHF. The CDR3, as DNA: TGTGCCAGCAGCCCTGACAGGGGGCGATTAAATTCACCCCTCCACTTT. The chain is built from TRBV7-9 and TRBJ1-6; 10 nucleotides match TRBD1. Trimming took 5 bases from V and 7 from J; bases not matched to a gene: 8. Looked up from germline, CDR1 is SEHNR and CDR2 is FQNEAQ (reference sequence). The CDR3 sequence is 16 residues long.

The chain combines TRBV30 with TRBJ1-2; 11 bases are shared with TRBD1. Germline values: CDR1 GTSNPN, CDR2 SVGIG (reference sequence). The length of the CDR3 is 14 residues. V lost 4 bases, J lost 7 bases, and 8 bases stayed unmatched. CDR3 loop: CAWNRDRGFLGYTF. For the CDR3, the DNA is TGTGCCTGGAACCGGGACAGGGGGTTTCTTGGCTACACCTTC.

The chain uses TRBV6-5 and TRBJ2-3, with a weak D call TRBD2 (6 bases). The V and J ends lost 4 bases and 3 bases respectively, with 14 bases between them. There are 15 residues in the CDR3. The V gene's germline CDR1 is MNHEY and CDR2 SVGAGI. CDR3 in DNA: TGTGCCAGCAGTTTGGGGGGAGAGCAAACAGATACGCAGTATTTT. Translation: CASSLGGEQTDTQYF.

The rearrangement uses TRBV11-2 and TRBJ2-2; the D call may be TRBD1 or TRBD2 (5 bases each). CDR1 is SGHAT and CDR2 is FQNNGV in the germline V gene. The CDR3 has 17 amino acids. The ends were cut back, 5 bases at V and 5 bases at J, with 21 bases in the middle. Written as DNA, the CDR3 is TGTGCCAGCAGCCCTGAGGGGACCTATCTCGGGACCGGGGAGCTGTTTTTT. It encodes CASSPEGTYLGTGELFF.

V is TRBV11-2 and J is TRBJ1-6; 7 bases line up with TRBD1. The length of the CDR3 is 18 residues. After removal of 2 bases from V and 0 bases from J, the junction contained 7 bases not matched to a gene. CDR1 is SGHAT and CDR2 is FQNNGV in the germline V gene. The CDR3 spells CASSLFPDRSSYNSPLHF. CDR3 DNA sequence: TGTGCCAGCAGCTTATTCCCGGACAGGAGCTCCTATAATTCACCCCTCCACTTT.

The chain couples TRBV4-2 to TRBJ2-5; D is possibly TRBD1 or TRBD2 (6 bases each). With the DNA end fitting TRBJ2-7 better, the J assignment may be wrong. Per germline, CDR1 LGHNA and CDR2 YNFKEQ. This CDR3 is built from 14 residues. The CDR3 loop is CASSQVGGGYEQYF. The CDR3 coding sequence is TGTGCCAGCAGCCAAGTAGGAGGGGGCTACGAGCAGTACTTC.

The rearrangement joins TRBV6-6 to TRBJ2-7, with 9 nucleotides matching TRBD1. The germline V gene encodes CDR1 MNHNY and CDR2 SVGAGI (reference sequence). J lost 3 bases, V lost 8 bases, and 5 bases had no gene match. The CDR3 is 13 amino acids. In nucleotides, the CDR3 is TGTGCCAGCGCACGGGGACAGGGCTACGAGCAGTACTTC. Protein: CASARGQGYEQYF.

This sequence joins TRBV4-2 and TRBJ2-5; 10 positions match TRBD2. Germline V gene data show CDR1 as LGHNA and CDR2 as YNFKEQ. V was pared by 1 base and J by 4 bases, with 6 bases of the junction left unmatched. This CDR3 is 16 amino acids long. CDR3 loop: CASSQVGLAGVETQYF. CDR3 in DNA: TGTGCCAGCAGCCAAGTGGGCCTAGCGGGGGTAGAGACCCAGTACTTC.

V usage is TRBV4-3 and J usage is TRBJ2-2, with a weak D call TRBD1 (5 bases). V shed 2 bases and J shed 5 bases, with 18 bases lying between them. The V gene's germline CDR1 is LGHNA and CDR2 YSLEER. CDR3 length: 17 amino acids. CDR3 amino acids: CASSQISGPGITGELFF. The CDR3 bases are TGCGCCAGCAGCCAAATCTCTGGGCCAGGGATTACCGGGGAGCTGTTTTTT.

The rearrangement links TRBV5-1 to TRBJ2-7, with 10 bases aligning to TRBD1. Per germline, CDR1 SGHRS and CDR2 YFSETQ. Losses at the gene ends were 0 bases for V and 5 bases for J; bases not matched to a gene: 8. The CDR3 is 16 amino acids. The CDR3 nucleotides are TGCGCCAGCAGCTTGGCGGGGACAGGGGTAATCCACGAGCAGTACTTC. It yields the protein CASSLAGTGVIHEQYF.

Here the CDR3 reads CASSEGTANYGYTF. In DNA, the CDR3 is TGTGCCAGCAGTGAAGGGACAGCAAACTATGGCTACACCTTC. This chain uses TRBV2 with TRBJ1-2, with TRBD1 as a possible D gene (6 bases). The V and J ends lost 1 base and 2 bases respectively, with 8 bases between them. Per the germline V gene, CDR1 is SNHLY and CDR2 is FYNNEI. This CDR3 is built from 14 residues.

V usage is TRBV19 and J usage is TRBJ2-7; no reliable D call. Germline loops: CDR1 LNHDA, CDR2 SQIVND (reference sequence). This CDR3 contains 11 residues. The germline V and J ends were trimmed by 3 bases and 5 bases, with 5 bases remaining between them. As DNA, the CDR3 is TGTGCCAGTAGTATCGGGCACGAGCAGTACTTC. Translation gives CASSIGHEQYF.

The chain couples TRBV6-5 to TRBJ2-2; possibly TRBD1 for D (6 bases). This CDR3 region has 13 residues. From germline, CDR1 is MNHEY and CDR2 SVGAGI. V was clipped by 6 bases and J by 6 bases, with 11 bases between them. CDR3: CASRYREAGELFF. The CDR3, as DNA: TGTGCCAGCAGGTACAGGGAAGCCGGGGAGCTGTTTTTT.

The rearrangement links TRBV10-1 to TRBJ1-1; D possibly corresponds to TRBD1 (5 bases). V shed 0 bases and J shed 4 bases, with 12 bases lying between them. This CDR3 is 15 amino acids long. Germline CDR1 is WNHNN and CDR2 is SYGVQD (reference sequence). CDR3: CASSESFEGPTEAFF. In nucleotides, the CDR3 is TGCGCCAGCAGTGAGTCCTTCGAGGGACCCACTGAAGCTTTCTTT.

This chain joins TRBV6-4 and TRBJ1-2; the match to TRBD1 covers 8 bases. This CDR3 comprises 13 residues. J was trimmed by 7 bases and V by 3 bases; bases with no gene match: 4. Germline CDR1 and CDR2: MRHNA and SNTAGT. Here the CDR3 DNA reads TGTGCCAGCAGTGAGGGACAGGCCTCTGGCTACACCTTC. Its translation: CASSEGQASGYTF.

The rearrangement links TRBV7-3 to TRBJ1-2; 8 positions match TRBD1. Germline assignment: CDR1 SGHTA and CDR2 FQGTGA. The CDR3 is 13 amino acids. The trim removed 5 bases at V and 8 bases at J, leaving 7 bases unmatched. CDR3 sequence reads: CASSRGQGGGYTF. CDR3 in DNA: TGTGCCAGCAGCCGTGGACAGGGCGGCGGCTACACCTTC.

The V and J genes are TRBV15 and TRBJ1-5; D perhaps matches TRBD1 (6 bases). The CDR3 length is 15 residues. The germline CDR1 and CDR2 sequences are LNHNV and YYDKDF (reference sequence). V was cut by 0 bases and J by 6 bases, with 12 bases left in between. CDR3 in amino acids: CATSRDTGLPQPQHF. Here the CDR3 DNA reads TGTGCCACCAGCAGAGATACAGGGCTCCCTCAGCCCCAGCATTTT.

The V and J genes are TRBV7-2 and TRBJ2-2; TRBD2 agrees at 8 bases. In germline, CDR1 is SGHTA, CDR2 FQGNSA. The CDR3 has 17 amino acids. V shed 1 base and J 1 base; nucleotides not matched to a gene: 5. CDR3 region: CASSLVNLAGNTGELFF. In DNA, the CDR3 is TGTGCCAGCAGCTTAGTAAACCTAGCGGGGAACACCGGGGAGCTGTTTTTT. Full variable domain (outside the CDR3, taken from reference TRBV7-2 and TRBJ2-2): GAGVSQSPSNKVTEKGKDVELRCDPISGHTALYWYRQSLGQGLEFLIYFQGNSAPDKSGLPSDRFSAERTGGSVSTLTIQRTQQEDSAVYLCASSLVNLAGNTGELFFGEGSRLTVL.

V gene TRBV19 combines with J gene TRBJ2-7, with 10 bases identical to TRBD2. Germline V lookup: CDR1 LNHDA, CDR2 SQIVND (reference sequence). The ends lost 6 bases at V and 2 bases at J; junction bases unmatched: 7. The CDR3 contains 15 residues. The CDR3 coding sequence is TGTGCCAGTAGCTCCGGAGCGGGGGGGGCCTACGAGCAGTACTTC. Translated: CASSSGAGGAYEQYF.

V usage is TRBV15 and J usage is TRBJ2-7, with 11 positions matching TRBD1. CDR1 and CDR2 from the germline V gene are LNHNV and YYDKDF (reference sequence). Losses at the gene ends were 2 bases for V and 4 bases for J; bases not matched to a gene: 4. The length of the CDR3 is 15 residues. The CDR3 loop is CATSRPGTGGYEQYF. CDR3 coding DNA: TGTGCCACCAGCAGACCCGGGACAGGGGGGTACGAGCAGTACTTC.

The V call is TRBV6-6, the J call TRBJ1-2, with TRBD1 identical over 8 bases. CDR1 is MNHNY and CDR2 is SVGAGI in the germline V gene (reference sequence). The CDR3 extends over 14 amino acids. Trimming took 6 bases from V and 8 from J; bases not matched to a gene: 11. The CDR3 DNA follows: TGTGCCAGCAGCCTAGCCCGGACAGGGCAAGGCTACACCTTC. Translation gives CASSLARTGQGYTF.

The chain uses TRBV27 and TRBJ1-1; 10 bases are a match to TRBD1. J gave up 5 bases and V 5 bases, and 5 bases lay outside the gene matches. Germline CDR1 and CDR2: MNHEY and SMNVEV (reference sequence). The CDR3 is made up of 14 amino acids. In DNA form, the CDR3 reads TGTGCCAGCAGTATCGGACAGGGGGTAACTGAAGCTTTCTTT. Translation gives CASSIGQGVTEAFF.

Written as DNA, the CDR3 is TGCAGCGTTGAACGGGACAGGGGTCGGGGAACTGAAGCTTTCTTT. It codes for CSVERDRGRGTEAFF. The V gene is TRBV29-1, the J gene TRBJ1-1; 10 nucleotides match TRBD1. The CDR3 has 15 residues. Germline-derived CDR1 and CDR2 are SQVTM and ANQGSEA. Trimming removed 2 bases from V and 5 bases from J; junction bases left unmatched: 8.

The chain combines TRBV4-3 with TRBJ1-2; weak D call: TRBD1 (6 bases). The V gene lost 1 base and the J gene lost 6 bases, with 18 bases spanning the gap. Germline assignment: CDR1 LGHNA and CDR2 YSLEER. The CDR3 is 16 amino acids. The CDR3 nucleotides are TGCGCCAGCAGCCAAGGCGGGGGCAGGAAAAAAGATGGCTACACCTTC. This encodes CASSQGGGRKKDGYTF.

The rearrangement joins TRBV4-1 to TRBJ2-2; 7 bases agree with TRBD2. CDR3 length equals 18 residues. After removal of 3 bases from V and 6 bases from J, the junction contained 16 bases not matched to a gene. Germline V gene lookup returns CDR1 MGHRA and CDR2 YSYEKL. Here the CDR3 reads CASSQSTSTLRISGELFF. CDR3 in DNA: TGCGCCAGCAGCCAGTCGACTAGCACCTTAAGGATATCCGGGGAGCTGTTTTTT.

V usage is TRBV25-1 and J usage is TRBJ2-7, with 9 nucleotides matching TRBD1. The junction had 1 base not matched to a gene; V was cut back by 2 bases and J by 2 bases. The CDR3 is made up of 14 amino acids. Germline CDR1 and CDR2: MGHDK and SYGVNS. DNA of the CDR3: TGTGCCAGCAGTGAAAACAGGGGGCCCTACGAGCAGTACTTC. It specifies CASSENRGPYEQYF.

This CDR3 reads CASSLSQGPGTEAFF. CDR3 in DNA: TGTGCCAGCAGCTTATCGCAGGGGCCAGGCACTGAAGCTTTCTTT. This chain joins TRBV7-9 and TRBJ1-1, with a possible D match to TRBD1 (6 bases). V lost 2 bases and J 4 bases, leaving 14 bases between the germline ends. This CDR3 has 15 amino acids. CDR1 and CDR2 from the germline V gene are SEHNR and FQNEAQ (reference sequence).

The V call is TRBV5-1, the J call TRBJ2-5; possibly TRBD2 for D (6 bases). The last part of the DNA fits TRBJ2-7 better; the J call may be wrong. CDR1 SGHRS and CDR2 YFSETQ come from the germline V gene. This CDR3 is 14 amino acids long. DNA of the CDR3: TGCGCCAGCAGCTTGCTCGGGGGCTCCTACGAGCAGTACTTC. It codes for CASSLLGGSYEQYF.

This clone was recorded once. CDR3 residues: CASSLAGGLTGNTIYF. The CDR3 DNA follows: TGCGCCAGCAGCTTGGCCGGGGGGCTAACTGGAAACACCATATATTTT. This chain links TRBV5-1 with TRBJ1-3; maybe TRBD1 (6 bases). CDR3 length equals 16 residues. Germline V gene sequence: CDR1 SGHRS, CDR2 YFSETQ. Trimming removed 0 bases from V and 2 bases from J, with 12 bases in between. The whole variable domain, remainder taken from reference TRBV5-1 and TRBJ1-3, is KAGVTQTPRYLIKTRGQQVTLSCSPISGHRSVSWYQQTPGQGLQFLFEYFSETQRNKGNFPGRFSGRQFSNSRSEMNVSTLELGDSALYLCASSLAGGLTGNTIYFGEGSWLTVV.

The CDR3 is CASSSYRGRSQPQHF. The CDR3 DNA reads TGTGCCAGCAGTTCTTACAGGGGGCGCAGTCAGCCCCAGCATTTT. This sequence joins TRBV28 and TRBJ1-5; 9 nucleotides match TRBD1. This CDR3 has 15 residues. CDR1 is MDHEN and CDR2 is SYDVKM in the germline V gene. With V trimmed by 4 bases and J by 6 bases, 7 bases remained unmatched.

The genes are TRBV10-2 and TRBJ2-7; 10 positions match TRBD2. The CDR3 contains 16 residues. Trimming cost V 8 bases and J 5 bases; bases outside gene matches: 15. Germline CDR1 is WSHSY and CDR2 is SAAADI. This CDR3 reads CASGLDPGLAIDEQYF. DNA of the CDR3: TGCGCCAGCGGTTTAGACCCGGGACTAGCGATTGACGAGCAGTACTTC.